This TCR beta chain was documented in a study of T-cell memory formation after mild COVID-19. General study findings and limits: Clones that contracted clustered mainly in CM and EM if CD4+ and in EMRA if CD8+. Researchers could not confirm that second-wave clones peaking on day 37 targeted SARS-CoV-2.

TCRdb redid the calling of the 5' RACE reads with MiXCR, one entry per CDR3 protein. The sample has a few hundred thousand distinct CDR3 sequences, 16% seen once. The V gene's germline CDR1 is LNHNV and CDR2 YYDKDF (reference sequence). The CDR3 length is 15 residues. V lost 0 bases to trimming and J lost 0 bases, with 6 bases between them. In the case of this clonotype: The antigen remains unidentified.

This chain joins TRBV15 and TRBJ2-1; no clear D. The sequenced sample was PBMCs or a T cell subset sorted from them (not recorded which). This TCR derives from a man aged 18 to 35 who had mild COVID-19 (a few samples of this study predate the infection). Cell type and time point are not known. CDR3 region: CATSRDTPSYNEQFF. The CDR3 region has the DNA TGTGCCACCAGCAGAGACACACCCTCCTACAATGAGCAGTTCTTC.